The clone carrying this T cell receptor (beta chain) was recorded a few times. This record comes from a study of blood T cell repertoires in COVID-19. Study-level information: PBMCs, B-cell-depleted T cells, or T cells were the source of the cDNA or gDNA that made up the material.

The table came from immunoSEQ multiplex PCR; TCRdb's copy has only in-frame clones and leaves some out. The table has 310,000 or so clones, roughly 90% seen once. There are 17 residues in the CDR3. Per germline, CDR1 LNHDA and CDR2 SQIVND (reference sequence). V shed 3 bases, J shed 1 base, and the junction held 11 bases outside the gene matches. The sample consisted of peripheral blood. The source of this sequence is a man younger than 35 who had recovered from COVID-19. The gene calls are TRBV19 and TRBJ1-1; 7 nucleotides match TRBD1. The CDR3 DNA reads TGTGCCAGTAGTATCAGTTTGACAGGGAATAGGAACACTGAAGCTTTCTTT. Translating gives CASSISLTGNRNTEAFF.